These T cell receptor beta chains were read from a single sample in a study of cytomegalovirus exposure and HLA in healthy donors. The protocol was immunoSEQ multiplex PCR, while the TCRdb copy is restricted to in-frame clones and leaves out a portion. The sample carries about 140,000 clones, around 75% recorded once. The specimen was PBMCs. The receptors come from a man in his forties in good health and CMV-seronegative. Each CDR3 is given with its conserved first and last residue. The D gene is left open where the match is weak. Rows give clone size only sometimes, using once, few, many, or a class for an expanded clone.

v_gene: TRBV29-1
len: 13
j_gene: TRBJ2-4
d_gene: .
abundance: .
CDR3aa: CSVEALAKNIQYF
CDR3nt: TGCAGCGTTGAAGCCTTAGCCAAAAACATTCAGTACTTC

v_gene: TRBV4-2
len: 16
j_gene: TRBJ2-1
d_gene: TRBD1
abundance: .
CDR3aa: CASSRSGTAQVDEQFF
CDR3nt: TGTGCCAGCAGCCGATCCGGGACAGCACAAGTGGATGAGCAGTTCTTC

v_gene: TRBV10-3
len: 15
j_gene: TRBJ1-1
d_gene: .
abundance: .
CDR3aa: CAISDRGIQDSEAFF
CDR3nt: TGTGCCATCAGTGATCGGGGTATCCAGGATAGTGAAGCTTTCTTT

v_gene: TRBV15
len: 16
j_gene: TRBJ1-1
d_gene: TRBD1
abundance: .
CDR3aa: CATSREKDRVNTEAFF
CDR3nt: TGTGCCACCAGCAGAGAAAAGGACAGGGTGAACACTGAAGCTTTCTTT

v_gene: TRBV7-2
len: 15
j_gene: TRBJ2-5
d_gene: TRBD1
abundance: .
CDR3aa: CASSGGGGTGDTQYF
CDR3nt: TGTGCCAGCAGCGGGGGGGGTGGGACAGGGGACACCCAGTACTTC

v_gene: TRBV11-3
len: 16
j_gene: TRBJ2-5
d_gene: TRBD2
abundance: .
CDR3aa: CASSPGVAGGQETQYF
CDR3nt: TGTGCCAGCAGCCCCGGAGTAGCGGGGGGCCAAGAGACCCAGTACTTC

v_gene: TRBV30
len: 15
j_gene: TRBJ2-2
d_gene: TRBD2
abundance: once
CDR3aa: CAWSDGTRGTGELFF
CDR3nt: TGTGCCTGGTCGGACGGGACTAGGGGAACCGGGGAGCTGTTTTTT

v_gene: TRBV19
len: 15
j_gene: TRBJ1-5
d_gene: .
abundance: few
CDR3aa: CASSIVGGGNQPQHF
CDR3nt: TGTGCCAGTAGTATAGTAGGGGGGGGCAATCAGCCCCAGCATTTT

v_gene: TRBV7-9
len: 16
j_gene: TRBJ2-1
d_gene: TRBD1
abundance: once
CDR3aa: CASSSGQGESYNEQFF
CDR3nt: TGTGCCAGCAGCTCAGGACAGGGGGAGTCCTACAATGAGCAGTTCTTC

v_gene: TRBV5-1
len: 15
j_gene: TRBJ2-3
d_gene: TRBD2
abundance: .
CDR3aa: CASSLKRGSTDTQYF
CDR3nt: TGCGCCAGCAGTTTAAAGCGGGGAAGCACAGATACGCAGTATTTT

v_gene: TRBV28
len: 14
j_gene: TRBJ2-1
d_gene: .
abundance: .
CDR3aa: CASSPPTGYNEQFF
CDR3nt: TGTGCCAGCAGTCCCCCGACAGGCTACAATGAGCAGTTCTTC

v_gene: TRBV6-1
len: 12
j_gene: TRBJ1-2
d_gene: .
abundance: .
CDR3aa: CASSSRSYGYTF
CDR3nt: TGTGCCAGCAGTTCGAGGAGCTATGGCTACACCTTC

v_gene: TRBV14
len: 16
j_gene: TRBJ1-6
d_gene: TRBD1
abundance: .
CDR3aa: CASSQVGTGAQSPLHF
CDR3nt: TGTGCCAGCAGCCAAGTAGGAACAGGGGCTCAATCACCCCTCCACTTT

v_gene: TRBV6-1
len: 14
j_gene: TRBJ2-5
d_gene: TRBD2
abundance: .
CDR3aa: CASSSGGFQETQYF
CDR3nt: TGTGCCAGCAGTAGCGGGGGGTTCCAAGAGACCCAGTACTTC

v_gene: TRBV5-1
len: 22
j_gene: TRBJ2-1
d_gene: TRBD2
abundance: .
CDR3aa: CASSLTGWLAGGAFGLNNEQFF
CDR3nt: TGCGCCAGCAGCTTGACTGGGTGGCTGGCGGGGGGTGCGTTCGGACTTAACAATGAGCAGTTCTTC

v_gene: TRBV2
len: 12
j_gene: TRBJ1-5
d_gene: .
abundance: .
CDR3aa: CAGKGEDQPQHF
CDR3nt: TGTGCGGGCAAAGGGGAGGATCAGCCCCAGCATTTT

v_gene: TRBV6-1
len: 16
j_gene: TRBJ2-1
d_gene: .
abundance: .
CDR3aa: CASSERRMGSYNEQFF
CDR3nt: TGTGCCAGCAGTGAAAGGAGGATGGGCTCCTACAATGAGCAGTTCTTC

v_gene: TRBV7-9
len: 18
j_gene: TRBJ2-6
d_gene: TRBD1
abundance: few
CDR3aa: CASSPRTGWSSGANVLTF
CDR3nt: TGTGCCAGCAGCCCACGGACAGGGTGGAGCTCTGGGGCCAACGTCCTGACTTTC

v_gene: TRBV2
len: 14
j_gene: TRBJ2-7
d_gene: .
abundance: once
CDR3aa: CASKGSLSTYEQYF
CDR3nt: TGTGCCAGCAAGGGGTCACTTAGTACCTACGAGCAGTACTTC

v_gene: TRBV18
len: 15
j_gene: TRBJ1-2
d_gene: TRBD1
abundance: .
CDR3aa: CASSPSGTGGYGYTF
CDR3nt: TGTGCCAGCTCACCTTCCGGGACAGGGGGCTATGGCTACACCTTC

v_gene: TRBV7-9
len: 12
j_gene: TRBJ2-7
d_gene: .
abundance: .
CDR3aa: CSSSFPPDEQYF
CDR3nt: TGTTCCAGCAGCTTTCCCCCCGACGAGCAGTACTTC

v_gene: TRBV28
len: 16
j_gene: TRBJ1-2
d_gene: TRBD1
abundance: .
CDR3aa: CASSLGQGLRVYGYTF
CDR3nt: TGTGCCAGCAGTTTGGGACAGGGGTTGCGCGTTTACGGCTACACCTTC

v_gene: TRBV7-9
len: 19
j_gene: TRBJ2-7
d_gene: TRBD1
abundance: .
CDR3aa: CSSSLPPGGNRGPSYEQYF
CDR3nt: TGTTCCAGCAGCTTACCCCCGGGGGGCAACAGGGGGCCGTCCTACGAGCAGTACTTC

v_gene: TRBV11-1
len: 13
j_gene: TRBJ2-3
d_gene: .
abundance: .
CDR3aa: CASSFTGSDTQYF
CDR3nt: TGTGCCAGCAGCTTCACAGGCTCAGATACGCAGTATTTT

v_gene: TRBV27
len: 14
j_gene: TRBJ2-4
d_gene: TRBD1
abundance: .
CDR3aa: CASRTGTGDGIQYF
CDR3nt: TGTGCCAGCAGAACCGGGACAGGGGATGGCATTCAGTACTTC

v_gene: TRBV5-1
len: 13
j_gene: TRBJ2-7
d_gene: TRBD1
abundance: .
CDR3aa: CASSSNYRGEQYF
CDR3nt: TGCGCCAGCAGCTCTAATTACAGGGGCGAGCAGTACTTC

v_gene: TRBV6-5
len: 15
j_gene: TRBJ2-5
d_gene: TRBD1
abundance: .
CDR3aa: CASSPPGQAAETQYF
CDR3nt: TGTGCCAGCAGTCCCCCGGGACAGGCGGCAGAGACCCAGTACTTC

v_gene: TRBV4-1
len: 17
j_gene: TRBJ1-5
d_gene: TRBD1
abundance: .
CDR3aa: CASSQTGAFYSNQPQHF
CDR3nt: TGCGCCAGCAGCCAAACAGGGGCCTTTTATAGCAATCAGCCCCAGCATTTT

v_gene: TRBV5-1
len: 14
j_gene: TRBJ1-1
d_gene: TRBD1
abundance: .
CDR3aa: CASSSDRANTEAFF
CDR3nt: TGCGCCAGCAGCTCCGACAGGGCGAACACTGAAGCTTTCTTT

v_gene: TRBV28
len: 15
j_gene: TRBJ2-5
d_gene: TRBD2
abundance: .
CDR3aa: CASSPPGGAPETQYF
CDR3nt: TGTGCCAGCAGCCCCCCCGGGGGGGCCCCAGAGACCCAGTACTTC

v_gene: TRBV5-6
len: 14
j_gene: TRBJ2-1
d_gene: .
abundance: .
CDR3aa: CASSLARGRREQFF
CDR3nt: TGTGCCAGCAGCTTGGCCCGGGGTAGGAGGGAGCAGTTCTTC

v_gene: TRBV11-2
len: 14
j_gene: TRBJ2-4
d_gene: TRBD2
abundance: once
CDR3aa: CASSPGTSTRTEYF
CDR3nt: TGTGCCAGCAGCCCCGGGACTAGCACAAGAACTGAGTACTTC

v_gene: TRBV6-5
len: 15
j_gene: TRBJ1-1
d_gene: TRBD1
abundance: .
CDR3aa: CASISRGQGDTEAFF
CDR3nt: TGTGCCAGCATTTCCAGGGGGCAGGGGGACACTGAAGCTTTCTTT

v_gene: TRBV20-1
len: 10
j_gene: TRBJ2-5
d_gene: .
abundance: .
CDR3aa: CSANRGTQYF
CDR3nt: TGCAGTGCTAACCGGGGGACCCAGTACTTC

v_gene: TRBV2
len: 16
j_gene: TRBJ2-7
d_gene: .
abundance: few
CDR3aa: CASSGTSGDISYEQYF
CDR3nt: TGTGCCAGCAGTGGGACCTCTGGGGACATATCCTACGAGCAGTACTTC

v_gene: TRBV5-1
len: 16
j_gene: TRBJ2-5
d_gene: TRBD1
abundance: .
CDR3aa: CASSLGYRGSQETQYF
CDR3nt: TGCGCCAGCAGCTTGGGGTACAGGGGGAGCCAAGAGACCCAGTACTTC

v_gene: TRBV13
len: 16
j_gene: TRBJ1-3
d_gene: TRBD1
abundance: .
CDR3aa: CASSTRTGGTGNTIYF
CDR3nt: TGTGCCAGCAGCACAAGGACAGGGGGAACTGGAAACACCATATATTTT

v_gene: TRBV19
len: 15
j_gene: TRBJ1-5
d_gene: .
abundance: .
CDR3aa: CASSFGRASNQPQHF
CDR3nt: TGTGCCAGTAGTTTTGGCAGGGCGAGCAATCAGCCCCAGCATTTT

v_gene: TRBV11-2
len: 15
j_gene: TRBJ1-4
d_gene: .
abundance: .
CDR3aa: CASSSPGSTNEKLFF
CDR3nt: TGTGCCAGCAGCTCCCCAGGCTCAACTAATGAAAAACTGTTTTTT

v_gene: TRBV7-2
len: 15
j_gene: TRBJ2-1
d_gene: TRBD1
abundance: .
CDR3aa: CASSLQTGFSNEQFF
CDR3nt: TGTGCCAGCAGCTTACAGACAGGGTTCTCAAATGAGCAGTTCTTC

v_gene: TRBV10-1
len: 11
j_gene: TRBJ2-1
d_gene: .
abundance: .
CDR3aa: CASAHENEQFF
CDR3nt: TGCGCCAGCGCCCACGAGAATGAGCAGTTCTTC

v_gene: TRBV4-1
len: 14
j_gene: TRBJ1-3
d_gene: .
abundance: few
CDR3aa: CASSQGRAGNTIYF
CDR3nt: TGCGCCAGCAGCCAGGGCAGGGCTGGAAACACCATATATTTT

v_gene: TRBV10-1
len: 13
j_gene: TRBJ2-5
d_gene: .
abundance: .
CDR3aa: CATERTRGETQYF
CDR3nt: TGCGCCACCGAACGAACCCGAGGGGAGACCCAGTACTTC

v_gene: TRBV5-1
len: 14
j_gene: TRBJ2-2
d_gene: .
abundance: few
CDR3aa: CASRRAGSTGELFF
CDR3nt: TGCGCCAGCCGGCGGGCAGGCTCCACCGGGGAGCTGTTTTTT

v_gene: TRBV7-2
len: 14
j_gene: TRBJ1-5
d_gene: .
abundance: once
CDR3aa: CASSFGAGGASQHF
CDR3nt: TGTGCCAGCAGCTTTGGAGCGGGGGGGGCGTCCCAGCATTTT

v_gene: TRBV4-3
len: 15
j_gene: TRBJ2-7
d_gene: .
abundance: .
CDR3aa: CASSPGTRDTYEQYF
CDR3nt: TGCGCCAGCAGCCCTGGGACAAGGGATACCTACGAGCAGTACTTC

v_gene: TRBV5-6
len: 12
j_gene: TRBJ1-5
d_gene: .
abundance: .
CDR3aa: CASSLADQPQHF
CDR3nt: TGTGCCAGCAGCTTGGCAGATCAGCCCCAGCATTTT

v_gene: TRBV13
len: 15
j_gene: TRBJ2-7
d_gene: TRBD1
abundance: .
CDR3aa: CASSSDRNLSYEQYF
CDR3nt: TGTGCCAGCAGTTCGGACAGGAACCTCTCCTACGAGCAGTACTTC

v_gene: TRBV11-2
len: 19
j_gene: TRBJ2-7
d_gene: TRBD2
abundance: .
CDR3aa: CAGSFLTPGLAGGPYEQYF
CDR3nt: TGTGCCGGCAGCTTCCTGACACCGGGACTAGCGGGGGGCCCCTACGAGCAGTACTTC

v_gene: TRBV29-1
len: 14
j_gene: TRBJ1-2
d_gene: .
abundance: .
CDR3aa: CSVEEGASNYGYTF
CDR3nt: TGCAGCGTTGAAGAGGGGGCGTCTAACTATGGCTACACCTTC

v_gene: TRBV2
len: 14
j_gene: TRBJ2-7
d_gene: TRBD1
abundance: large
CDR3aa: CASRGQGGGYEQYF
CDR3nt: TGTGCCAGCAGGGGACAGGGTGGTGGGTACGAGCAGTACTTC

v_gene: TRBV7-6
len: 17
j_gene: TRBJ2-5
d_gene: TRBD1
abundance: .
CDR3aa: CASSTWTGGARGETQYF
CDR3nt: TGTGCCAGCAGCACTTGGACAGGGGGGGCTCGTGGGGAGACCCAGTACTTC

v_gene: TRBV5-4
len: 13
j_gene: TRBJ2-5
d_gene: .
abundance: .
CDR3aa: CASSLSGPGTQYF
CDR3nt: TGTGCCAGCAGCTTATCAGGGCCTGGGACCCAGTACTTC

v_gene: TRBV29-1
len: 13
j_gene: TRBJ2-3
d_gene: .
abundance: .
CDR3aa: CSVVSLGTDTQYF
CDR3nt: TGCAGCGTTGTCTCCCTTGGCACAGATACGCAGTATTTT

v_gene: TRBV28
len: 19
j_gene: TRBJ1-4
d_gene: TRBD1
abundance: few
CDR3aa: CASSSLRDRVRSGGEKLFF
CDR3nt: TGTGCCAGCAGTTCTTTACGGGACAGGGTGCGAAGCGGGGGTGAAAAACTGTTTTTT

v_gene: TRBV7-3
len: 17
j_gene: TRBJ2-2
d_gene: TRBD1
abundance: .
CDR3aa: CASSPKIRGPNTGELFF
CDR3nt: TGTGCCAGCAGCCCAAAAATCAGGGGGCCGAACACCGGGGAGCTGTTTTTT

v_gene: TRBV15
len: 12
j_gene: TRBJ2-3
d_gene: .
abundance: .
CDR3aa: CATSRDGDTQYF
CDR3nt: TGTGCCACCAGCAGAGACGGGGATACGCAGTATTTT

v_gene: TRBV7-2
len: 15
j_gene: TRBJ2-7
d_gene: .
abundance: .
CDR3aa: CASSLEGGAVYEQYF
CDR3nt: TGTGCCAGCAGCTTAGAGGGCGGGGCGGTCTACGAGCAGTACTTC

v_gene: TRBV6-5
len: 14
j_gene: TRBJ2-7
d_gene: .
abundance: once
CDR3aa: CASSLQGRWYEQYF
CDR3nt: TGTGCCAGCAGCTTACAGGGACGTTGGTACGAGCAGTACTTC